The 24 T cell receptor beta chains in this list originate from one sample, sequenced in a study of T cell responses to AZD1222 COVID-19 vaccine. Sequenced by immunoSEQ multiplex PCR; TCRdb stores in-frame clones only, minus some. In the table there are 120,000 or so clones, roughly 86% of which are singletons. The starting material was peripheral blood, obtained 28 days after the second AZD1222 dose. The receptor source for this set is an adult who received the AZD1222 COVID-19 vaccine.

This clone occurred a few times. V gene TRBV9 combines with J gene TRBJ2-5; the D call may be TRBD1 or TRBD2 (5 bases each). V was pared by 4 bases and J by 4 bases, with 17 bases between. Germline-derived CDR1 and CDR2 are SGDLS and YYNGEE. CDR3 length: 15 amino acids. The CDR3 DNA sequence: TGTGCCAGCAGCCGGGGACCGGTCCCGGCAGAGACCCAGTACTTC. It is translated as CASSRGPVPAETQYF.

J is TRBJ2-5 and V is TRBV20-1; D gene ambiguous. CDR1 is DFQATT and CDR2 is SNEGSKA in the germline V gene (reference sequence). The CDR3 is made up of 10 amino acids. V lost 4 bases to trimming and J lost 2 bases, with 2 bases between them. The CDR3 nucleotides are TGCAGTGCTATACAAGAGACCCAGTACTTC. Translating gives CSAIQETQYF.

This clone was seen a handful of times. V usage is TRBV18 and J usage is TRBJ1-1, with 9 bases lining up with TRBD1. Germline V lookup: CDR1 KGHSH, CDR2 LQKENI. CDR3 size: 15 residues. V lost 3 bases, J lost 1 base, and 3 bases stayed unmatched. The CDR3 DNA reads TGTGCCAGCTCACCCCAGACAGGGGGGAACACTGAAGCTTTCTTT. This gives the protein CASSPQTGGNTEAFF.

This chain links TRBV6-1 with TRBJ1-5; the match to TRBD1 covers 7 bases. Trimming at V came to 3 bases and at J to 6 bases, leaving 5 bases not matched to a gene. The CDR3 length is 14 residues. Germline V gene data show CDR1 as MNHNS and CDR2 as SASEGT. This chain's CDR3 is CASSDVQGSQPQHF. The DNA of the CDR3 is TGTGCCAGCAGTGACGTACAGGGGAGTCAGCCCCAGCATTTT.

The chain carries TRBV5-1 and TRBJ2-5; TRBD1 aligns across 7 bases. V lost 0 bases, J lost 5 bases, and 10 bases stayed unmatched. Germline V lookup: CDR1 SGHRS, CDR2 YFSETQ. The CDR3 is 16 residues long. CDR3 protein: CASSLGVTGNRETQYF. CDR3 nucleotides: TGCGCCAGCAGCTTGGGGGTGACAGGGAACCGGGAGACCCAGTACTTC.

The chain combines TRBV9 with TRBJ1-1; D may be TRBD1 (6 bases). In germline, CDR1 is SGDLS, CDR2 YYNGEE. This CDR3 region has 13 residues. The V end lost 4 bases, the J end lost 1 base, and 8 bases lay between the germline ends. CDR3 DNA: TGTGCCAGCAGCCAGGGGCCGAACACTGAAGCTTTCTTT. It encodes CASSQGPNTEAFF.

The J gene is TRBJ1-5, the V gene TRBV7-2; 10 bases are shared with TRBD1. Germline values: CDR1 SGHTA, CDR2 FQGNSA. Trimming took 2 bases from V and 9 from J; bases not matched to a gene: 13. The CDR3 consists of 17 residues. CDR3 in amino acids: CASSLNPGQGGYRPQHF. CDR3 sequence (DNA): TGTGCCAGCAGCTTAAACCCCGGACAGGGGGGATATCGGCCCCAGCATTTT.

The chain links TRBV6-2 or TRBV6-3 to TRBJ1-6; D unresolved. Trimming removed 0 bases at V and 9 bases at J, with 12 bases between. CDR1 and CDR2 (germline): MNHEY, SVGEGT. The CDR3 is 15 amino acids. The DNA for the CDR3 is TGTGCCAGCAGTTACTCGAGCAGTTTCGGTTCACCCCTCCACTTT. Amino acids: CASSYSSSFGSPLHF.

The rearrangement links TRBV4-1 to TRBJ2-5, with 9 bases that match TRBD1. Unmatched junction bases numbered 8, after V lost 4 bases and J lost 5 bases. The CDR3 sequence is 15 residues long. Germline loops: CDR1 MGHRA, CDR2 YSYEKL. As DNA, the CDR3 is TGCGCCAGCAGCCTCAGAAGGGACAGGGAGGAGACCCAGTACTTC. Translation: CASSLRRDREETQYF.

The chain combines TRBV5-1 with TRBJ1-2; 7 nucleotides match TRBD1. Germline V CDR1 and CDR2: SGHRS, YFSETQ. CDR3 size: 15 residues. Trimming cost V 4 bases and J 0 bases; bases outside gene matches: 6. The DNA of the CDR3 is TGCGCCAGCAGCAGGACAGGCAACACTAACTATGGCTACACCTTC. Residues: CASSRTGNTNYGYTF.

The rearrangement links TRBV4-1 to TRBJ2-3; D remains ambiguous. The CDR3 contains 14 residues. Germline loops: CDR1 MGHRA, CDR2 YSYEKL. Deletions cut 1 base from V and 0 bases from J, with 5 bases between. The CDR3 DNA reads TGCGCCAGCAGCCAAGGGGCTAGCACAGATACGCAGTATTTT. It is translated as CASSQGASTDTQYF.

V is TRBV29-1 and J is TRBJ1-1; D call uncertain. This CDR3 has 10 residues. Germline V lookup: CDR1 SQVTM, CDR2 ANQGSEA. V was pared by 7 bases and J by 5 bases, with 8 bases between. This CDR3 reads CSASRTEAFF. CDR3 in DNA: TGCAGCGCCTCGAGAACTGAAGCTTTCTTT.

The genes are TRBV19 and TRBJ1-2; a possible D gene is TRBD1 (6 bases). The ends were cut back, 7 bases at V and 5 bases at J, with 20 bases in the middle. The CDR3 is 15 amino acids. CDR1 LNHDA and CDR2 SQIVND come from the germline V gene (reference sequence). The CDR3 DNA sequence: TGTGCCAGTACCGAACAGGGTCCGCTTCCTTATGGCTACACCTTC. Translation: CASTEQGPLPYGYTF.

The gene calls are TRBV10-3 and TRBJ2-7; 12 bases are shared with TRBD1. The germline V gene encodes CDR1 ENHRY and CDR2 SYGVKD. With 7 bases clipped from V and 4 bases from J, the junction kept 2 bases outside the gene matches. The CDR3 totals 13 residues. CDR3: CAIKGQGAYEQYF. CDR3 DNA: TGTGCCATCAAGGGACAGGGGGCTTACGAGCAGTACTTC.

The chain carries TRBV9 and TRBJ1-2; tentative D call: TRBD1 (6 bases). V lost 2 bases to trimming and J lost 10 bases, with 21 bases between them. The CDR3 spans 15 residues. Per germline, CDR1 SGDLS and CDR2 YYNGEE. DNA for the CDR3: TGTGCCAGCAGCGTGGGGCCGGACAGCCCTCTTGACTACACCTTC. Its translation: CASSVGPDSPLDYTF.

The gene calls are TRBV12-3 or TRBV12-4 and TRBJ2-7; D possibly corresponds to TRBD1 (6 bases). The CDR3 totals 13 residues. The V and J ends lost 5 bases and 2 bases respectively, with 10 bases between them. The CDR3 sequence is CASSRTDAYEQYF. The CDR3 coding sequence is TGTGCCAGCAGTCGGACAGATGCCTACGAGCAGTACTTC.

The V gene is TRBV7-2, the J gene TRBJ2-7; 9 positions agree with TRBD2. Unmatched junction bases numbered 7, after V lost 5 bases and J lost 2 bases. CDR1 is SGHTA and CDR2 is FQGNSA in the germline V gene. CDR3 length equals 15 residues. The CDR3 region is CASSPLAGAPYEQYF. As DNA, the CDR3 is TGTGCCAGCAGCCCTTTAGCGGGAGCCCCCTACGAGCAGTACTTC.

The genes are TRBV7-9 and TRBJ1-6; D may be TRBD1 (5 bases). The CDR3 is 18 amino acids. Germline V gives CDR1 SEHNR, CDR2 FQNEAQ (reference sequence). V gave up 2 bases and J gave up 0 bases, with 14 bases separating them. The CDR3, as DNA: TGTGCCAGCAGCTTATTTTTCGGGGCCAGCTCCTATAATTCACCCCTCCACTTT. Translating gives CASSLFFGASSYNSPLHF.

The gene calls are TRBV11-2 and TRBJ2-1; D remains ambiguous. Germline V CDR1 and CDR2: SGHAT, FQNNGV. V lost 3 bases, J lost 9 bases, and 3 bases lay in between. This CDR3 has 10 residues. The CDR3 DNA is TGTGCCAGCAGCTTGAGTGAGCAGTTCTTC. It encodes CASSLSEQFF.

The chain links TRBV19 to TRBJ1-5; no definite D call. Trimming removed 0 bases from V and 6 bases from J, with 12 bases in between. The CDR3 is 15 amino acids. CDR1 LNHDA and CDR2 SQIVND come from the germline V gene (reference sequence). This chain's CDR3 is CASSIDEGAGQPQHF. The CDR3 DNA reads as TGTGCCAGTAGTATAGACGAGGGCGCGGGTCAGCCCCAGCATTTT.

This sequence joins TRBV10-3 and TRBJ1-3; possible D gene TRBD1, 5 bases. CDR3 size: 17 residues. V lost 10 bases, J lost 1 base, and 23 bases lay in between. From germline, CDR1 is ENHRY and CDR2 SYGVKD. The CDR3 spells CATPGTEDTISGNTIYF. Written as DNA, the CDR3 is TGTGCCACCCCCGGGACCGAGGATACTATATCTGGAAACACCATATATTTT.

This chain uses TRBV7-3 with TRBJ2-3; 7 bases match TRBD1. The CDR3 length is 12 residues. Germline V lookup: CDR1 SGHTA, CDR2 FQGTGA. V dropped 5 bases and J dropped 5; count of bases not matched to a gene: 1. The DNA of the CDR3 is TGTGCCAGCAGCAGGACAGGAGATACGCAGTATTTT. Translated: CASSRTGDTQYF.

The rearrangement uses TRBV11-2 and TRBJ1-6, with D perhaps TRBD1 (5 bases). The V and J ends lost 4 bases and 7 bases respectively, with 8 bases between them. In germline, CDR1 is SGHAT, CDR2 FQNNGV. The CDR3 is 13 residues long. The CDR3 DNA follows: TGTGCCAGCAGCTCCGGGGCCAATTCACCCCTCCACTTT. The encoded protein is CASSSGANSPLHF. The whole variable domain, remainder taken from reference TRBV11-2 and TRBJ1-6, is EAGVAQSPRYKIIEKRQSVAFWCNPISGHATLYWYQQILGQGPKLLIQFQNNGVVDDSQLPKDRFSAERLKGVDSTLKIQPAKLEDSAVYLCASSSGANSPLHFGNGTRLTVT.

The CDR3, as DNA: TGTGCCACCAGAATGACAGGGAACGTGAACACTGAAGCTTTCTTT. Amino acids: CATRMTGNVNTEAFF. V usage is TRBV24-1 and J usage is TRBJ1-1; the match to TRBD1 covers 7 bases. CDR1 and CDR2 (germline): KGHDR, SFDVKD. CDR3 length equals 15 residues. Germline trimming cut 7 bases from V and 0 bases from J; bases unmatched to any gene: 7.